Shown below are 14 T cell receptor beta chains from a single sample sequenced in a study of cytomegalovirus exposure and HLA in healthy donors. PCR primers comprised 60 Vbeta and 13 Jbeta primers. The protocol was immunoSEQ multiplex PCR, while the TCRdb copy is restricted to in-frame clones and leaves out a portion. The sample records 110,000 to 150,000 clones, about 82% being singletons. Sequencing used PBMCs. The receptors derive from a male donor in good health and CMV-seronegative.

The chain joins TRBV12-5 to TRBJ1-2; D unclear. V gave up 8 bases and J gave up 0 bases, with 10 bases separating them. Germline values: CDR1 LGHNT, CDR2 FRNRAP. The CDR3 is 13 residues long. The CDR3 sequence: CASSGFPNYGYTF. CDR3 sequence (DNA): TGTGCTAGTTCTGGCTTTCCTAACTATGGCTACACCTTC.

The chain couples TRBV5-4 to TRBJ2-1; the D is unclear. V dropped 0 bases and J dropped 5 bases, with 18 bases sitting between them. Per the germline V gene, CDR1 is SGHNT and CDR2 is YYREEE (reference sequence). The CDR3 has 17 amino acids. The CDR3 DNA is TGTGCCAGCAGCTTGGGGCAGTACGTTTCGTCAGACAATGAGCAGTTCTTC. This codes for CASSLGQYVSSDNEQFF.

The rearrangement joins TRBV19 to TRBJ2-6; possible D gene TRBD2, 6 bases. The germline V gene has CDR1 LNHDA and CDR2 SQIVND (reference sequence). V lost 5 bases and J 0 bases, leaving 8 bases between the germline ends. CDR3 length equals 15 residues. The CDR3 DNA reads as TGTGCCAGTAGTTACGGGGGCTCTGGGGCCAACGTCCTGACTTTC. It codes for CASSYGGSGANVLTF.

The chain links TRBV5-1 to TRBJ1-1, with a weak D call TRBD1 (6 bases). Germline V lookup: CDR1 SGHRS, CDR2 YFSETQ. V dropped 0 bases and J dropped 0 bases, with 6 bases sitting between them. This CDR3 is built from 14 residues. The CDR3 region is CASSLGTVNTEAFF. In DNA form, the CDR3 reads TGCGCCAGCAGCTTGGGGACAGTGAACACTGAAGCTTTCTTT.

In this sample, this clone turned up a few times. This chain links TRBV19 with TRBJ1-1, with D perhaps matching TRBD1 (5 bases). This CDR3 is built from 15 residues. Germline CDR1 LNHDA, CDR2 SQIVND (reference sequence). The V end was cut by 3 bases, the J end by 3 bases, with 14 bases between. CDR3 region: CASSIMGQSDTEAFF. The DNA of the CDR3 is TGTGCCAGTAGTATTATGGGGCAGAGCGACACTGAAGCTTTCTTT.

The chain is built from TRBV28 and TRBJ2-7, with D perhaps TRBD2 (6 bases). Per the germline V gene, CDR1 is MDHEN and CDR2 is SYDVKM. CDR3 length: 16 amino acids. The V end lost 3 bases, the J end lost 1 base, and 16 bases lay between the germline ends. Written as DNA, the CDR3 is TGTGCCAGCAGTTTTGGTTACGGGAGCCCTTCCTACGAGCAGTACTTC. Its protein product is CASSFGYGSPSYEQYF.

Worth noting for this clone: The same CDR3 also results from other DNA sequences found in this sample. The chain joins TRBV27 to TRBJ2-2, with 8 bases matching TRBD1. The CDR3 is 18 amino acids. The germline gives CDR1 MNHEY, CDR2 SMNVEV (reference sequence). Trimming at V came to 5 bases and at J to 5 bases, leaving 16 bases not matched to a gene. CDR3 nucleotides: TGTGCCAGCAGTCTATTCGGTGGGACAGGCCGCAGGACCGGGGAGCTGTTTTTT. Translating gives CASSLFGGTGRRTGELFF.

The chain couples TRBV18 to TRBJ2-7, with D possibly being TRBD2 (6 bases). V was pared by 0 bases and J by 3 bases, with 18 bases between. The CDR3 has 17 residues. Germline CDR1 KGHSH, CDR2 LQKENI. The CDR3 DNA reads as TGTGCCAGCTCACCACCTGCACTAGCCAATACCCTCTACGAGCAGTACTTC. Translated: CASSPPALANTLYEQYF.

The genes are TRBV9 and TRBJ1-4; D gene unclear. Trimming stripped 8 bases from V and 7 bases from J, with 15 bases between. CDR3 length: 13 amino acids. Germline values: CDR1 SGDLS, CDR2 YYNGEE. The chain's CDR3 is CARQHPPGEKLFF. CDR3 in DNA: TGTGCCAGACAACATCCCCCTGGTGAAAAACTGTTTTTT.

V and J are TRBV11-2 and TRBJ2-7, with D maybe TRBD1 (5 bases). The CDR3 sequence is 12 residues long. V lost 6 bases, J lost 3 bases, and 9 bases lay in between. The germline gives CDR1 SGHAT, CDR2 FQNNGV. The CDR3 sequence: CASRDTYYEQYF. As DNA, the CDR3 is TGTGCCAGCAGGGACACATACTACGAGCAGTACTTC.

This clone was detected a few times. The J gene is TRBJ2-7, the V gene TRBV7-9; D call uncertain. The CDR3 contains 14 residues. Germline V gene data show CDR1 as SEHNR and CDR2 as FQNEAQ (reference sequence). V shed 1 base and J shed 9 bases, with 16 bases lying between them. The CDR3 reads CASSLGSTSLGQYF. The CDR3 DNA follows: TGTGCCAGCAGCTTAGGCTCTACGTCCCTCGGGCAGTACTTC.

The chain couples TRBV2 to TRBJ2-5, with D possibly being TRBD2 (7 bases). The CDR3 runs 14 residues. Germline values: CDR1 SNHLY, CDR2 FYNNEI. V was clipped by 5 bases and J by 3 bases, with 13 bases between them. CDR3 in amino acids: CASSIGGVKETQYF. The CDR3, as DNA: TGTGCCAGCAGTATAGGGGGGGTAAAAGAGACCCAGTACTTC.

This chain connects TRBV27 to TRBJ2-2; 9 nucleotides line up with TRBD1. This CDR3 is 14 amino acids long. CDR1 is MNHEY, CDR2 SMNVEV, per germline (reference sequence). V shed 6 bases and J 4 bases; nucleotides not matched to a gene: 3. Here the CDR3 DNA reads TGTGCCAGCAGAAAACAGGGGGCCACCGGGGAGCTGTTTTTT. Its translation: CASRKQGATGELFF.

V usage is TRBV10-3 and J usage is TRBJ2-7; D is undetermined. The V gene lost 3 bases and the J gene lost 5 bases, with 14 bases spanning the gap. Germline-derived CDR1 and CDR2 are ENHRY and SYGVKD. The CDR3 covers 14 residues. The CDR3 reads CAISDLGTTDEQYF. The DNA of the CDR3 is TGTGCCATCAGTGACCTGGGCACGACCGACGAGCAGTACTTC.